Described below is a single TCR beta chain sequence and its context. Its antigen is currently unknown. The data stem from a study of cytomegalovirus exposure and HLA in healthy donors. Primers for the PCR totalled 60 Vbeta and 13 Jbeta. Libraries were prepared by immunoSEQ multiplex PCR; TCRdb keeps only in-frame clonotypes and omits some of them. This table holds just under 70,000 clones, approximately 75% found once. Study-wide points: Cytomegalovirus-associated TCR beta chains were listed, numbering some 150.

V lost 4 bases and J 2 bases, leaving 10 bases between the germline ends. The CDR3 totals 14 residues. Germline V gene sequence: CDR1 SGDLS, CDR2 YYNGEE. The chain links TRBV9 to TRBJ1-3; D ambiguous. The specimen was PBMCs. The TCR originated in a human donor in good health. DNA of the CDR3: TGTGCCAGCAGCTTACGGACTCCTGGAAACACCATATATTTT. This encodes CASSLRTPGNTIYF.